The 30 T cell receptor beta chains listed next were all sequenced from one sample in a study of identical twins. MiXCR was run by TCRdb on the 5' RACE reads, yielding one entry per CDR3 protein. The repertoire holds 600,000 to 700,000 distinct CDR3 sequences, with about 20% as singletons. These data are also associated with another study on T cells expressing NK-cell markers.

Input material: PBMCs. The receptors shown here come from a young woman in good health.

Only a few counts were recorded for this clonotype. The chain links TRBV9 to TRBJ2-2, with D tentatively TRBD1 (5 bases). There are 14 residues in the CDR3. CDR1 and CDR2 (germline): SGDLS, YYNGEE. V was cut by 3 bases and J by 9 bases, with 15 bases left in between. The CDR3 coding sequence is TGTGCCAGCAGCGCGGACACCCTCGGCAGGGAGCTGTTTTTT. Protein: CASSADTLGRELFF. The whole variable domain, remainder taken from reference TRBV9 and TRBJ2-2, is DSGVTQTPKHLITATGQRVTLRCSPRSGDLSVYWYQQSLDQGLQFLIQYYNGEERAKGNILERFSAQQFPDLHSELNLSSLELGDSALYFCASSADTLGRELFFGEGSRLTVL.

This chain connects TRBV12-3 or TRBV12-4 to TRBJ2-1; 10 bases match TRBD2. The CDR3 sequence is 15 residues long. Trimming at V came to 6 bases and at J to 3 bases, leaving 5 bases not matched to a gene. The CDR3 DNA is TGTGCCAGCAGGCTAGCGGGAGCCGTCTACAATGAGCAGTTCTTC. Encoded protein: CASRLAGAVYNEQFF.

CDR3 DNA: TGTGCCAGCAGCTCCACAGGGATCGAGACCCAGTACTTC. Protein: CASSSTGIETQYF. The chain combines TRBV7-8 with TRBJ2-5; TRBD1 is a possible D gene (6 bases). Germline V CDR1 and CDR2: SGHVS, FQNEAQ. The V end was cut by 4 bases, the J end by 5 bases, with 11 bases between. The CDR3 spans 13 residues.

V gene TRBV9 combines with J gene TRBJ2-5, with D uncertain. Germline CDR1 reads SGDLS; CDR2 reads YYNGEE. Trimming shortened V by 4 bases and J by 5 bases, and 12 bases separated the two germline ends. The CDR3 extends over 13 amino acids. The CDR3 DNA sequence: TGTGCCAGCAGCTCAACTTATGAGGAGACCCAGTACTTC. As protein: CASSSTYEETQYF.

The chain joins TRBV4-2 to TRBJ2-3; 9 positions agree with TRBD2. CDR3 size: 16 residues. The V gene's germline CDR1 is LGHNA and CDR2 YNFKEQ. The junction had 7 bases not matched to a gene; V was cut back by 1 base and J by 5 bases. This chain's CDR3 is CASSQVLAGPEDTQYF. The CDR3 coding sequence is TGTGCCAGCAGCCAAGTTCTAGCGGGGCCCGAAGATACGCAGTATTTT.

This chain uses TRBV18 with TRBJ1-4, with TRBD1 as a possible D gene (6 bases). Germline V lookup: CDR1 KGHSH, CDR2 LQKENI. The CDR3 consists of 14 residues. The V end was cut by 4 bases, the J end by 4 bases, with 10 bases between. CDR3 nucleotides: TGTGCCAGCTCACAAGACAGGTTTAATGAAAAACTGTTTTTT. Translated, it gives CASSQDRFNEKLFF.

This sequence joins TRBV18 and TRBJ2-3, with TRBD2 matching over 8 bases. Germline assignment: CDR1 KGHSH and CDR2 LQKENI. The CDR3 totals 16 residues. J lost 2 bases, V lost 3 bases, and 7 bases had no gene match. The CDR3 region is CASSPSTSGYTDTQYF. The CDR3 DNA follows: TGTGCCAGCTCACCGTCAACTAGCGGATACACAGATACGCAGTATTTT.

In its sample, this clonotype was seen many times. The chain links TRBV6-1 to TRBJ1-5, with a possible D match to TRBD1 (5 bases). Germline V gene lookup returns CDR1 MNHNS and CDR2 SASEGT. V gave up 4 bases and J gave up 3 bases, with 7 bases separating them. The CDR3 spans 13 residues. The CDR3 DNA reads TGTGCCAGCAGTGGACAGCCCAATCAGCCCCAGCATTTT. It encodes CASSGQPNQPQHF.

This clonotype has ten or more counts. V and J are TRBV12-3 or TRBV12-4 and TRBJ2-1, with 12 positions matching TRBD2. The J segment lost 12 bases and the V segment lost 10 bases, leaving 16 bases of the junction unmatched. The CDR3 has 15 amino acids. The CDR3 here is CAISTGLAGSPGQFF. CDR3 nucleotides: TGTGCCATCTCGACTGGACTAGCGGGAAGTCCCGGGCAGTTCTTC.

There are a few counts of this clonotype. Here the CDR3 reads CSVPGQQYTEAFF. CDR3 in DNA: TGCAGCGTTCCCGGACAGCAGTACACTGAAGCTTTCTTT. The chain uses TRBV29-1 and TRBJ1-1, with a weak D call TRBD1 (6 bases). V was cut by 5 bases and J by 3 bases, with 13 bases left in between. Germline CDR1 and CDR2: SQVTM and ANQGSEA. The CDR3 has 13 amino acids. Based on the CDR3 plus reference TRBV29-1 and TRBJ1-1, the full variable domain is SAVISQKPSRDICQRGTSLTIQCQVDSQVTMMFWYRQQPGQSLTLIATANQGSEATYESGFVIDKFPISRPNLTFSTLTVSNMSPEDSSIYLCSVPGQQYTEAFFGQGTRLTVV.

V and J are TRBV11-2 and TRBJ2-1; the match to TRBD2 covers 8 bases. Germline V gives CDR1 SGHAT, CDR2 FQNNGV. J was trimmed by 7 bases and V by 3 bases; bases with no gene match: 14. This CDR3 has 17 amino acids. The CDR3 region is CASSFDGLAVSVNEQFF. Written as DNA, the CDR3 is TGTGCCAGCAGCTTCGATGGACTAGCAGTAAGTGTAAATGAGCAGTTCTTC.

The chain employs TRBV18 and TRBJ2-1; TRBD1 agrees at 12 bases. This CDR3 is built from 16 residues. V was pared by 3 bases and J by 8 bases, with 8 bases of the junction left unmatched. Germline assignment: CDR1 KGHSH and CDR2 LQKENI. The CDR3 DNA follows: TGTGCCAGCTCACCTTGGGACAGGGGGCAAGGGGATGAGCAGTTCTTC. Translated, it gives CASSPWDRGQGDEQFF.

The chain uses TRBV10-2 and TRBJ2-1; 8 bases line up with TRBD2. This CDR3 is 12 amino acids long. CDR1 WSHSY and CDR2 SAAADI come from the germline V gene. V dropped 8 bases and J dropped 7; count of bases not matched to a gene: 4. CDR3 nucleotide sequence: TGCGCCAGCTGGGCTAGCGGGAATGAGCAGTTCTTC. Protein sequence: CASWASGNEQFF.

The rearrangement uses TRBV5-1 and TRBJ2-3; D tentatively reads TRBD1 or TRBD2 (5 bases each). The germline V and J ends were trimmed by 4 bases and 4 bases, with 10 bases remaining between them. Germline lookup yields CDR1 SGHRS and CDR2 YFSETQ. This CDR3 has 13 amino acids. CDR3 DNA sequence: TGCGCCAGCAGCCAGGGACGCTCAGATACGCAGTATTTT. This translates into CASSQGRSDTQYF.

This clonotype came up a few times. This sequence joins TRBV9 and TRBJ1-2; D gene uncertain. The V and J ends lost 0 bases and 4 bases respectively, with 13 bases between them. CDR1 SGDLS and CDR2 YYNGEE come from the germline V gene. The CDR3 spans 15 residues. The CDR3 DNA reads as TGTGCCAGCAGCGTAGTTGGGAGTCCGACCTATGGCTACACCTTC. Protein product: CASSVVGSPTYGYTF.

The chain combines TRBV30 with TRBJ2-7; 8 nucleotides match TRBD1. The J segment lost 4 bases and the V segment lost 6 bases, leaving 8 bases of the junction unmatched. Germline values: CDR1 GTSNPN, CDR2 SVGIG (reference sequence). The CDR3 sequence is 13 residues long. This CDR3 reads CACTRNRGYEQYF. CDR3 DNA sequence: TGTGCCTGCACAAGGAACAGGGGGTACGAGCAGTACTTC.

The CDR3 here is CASSSPGQKYNEQFF. The CDR3 nucleotides are TGCGCCAGCAGCTCACCGGGACAGAAGTACAATGAGCAGTTCTTC. This sequence joins TRBV5-1 and TRBJ2-1, with TRBD1 matching 7 bases. V trimming: 3 bases; J trimming: 4 bases; junction bases outside the gene matches: 7. CDR3 length: 15 amino acids. Germline V gene data show CDR1 as SGHRS and CDR2 as YFSETQ.

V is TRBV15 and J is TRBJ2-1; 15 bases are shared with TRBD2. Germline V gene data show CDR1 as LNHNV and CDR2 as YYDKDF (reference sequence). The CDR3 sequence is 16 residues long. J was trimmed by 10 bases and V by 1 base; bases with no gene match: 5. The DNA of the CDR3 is TGTGCCACCAGCAGAGGGGGACTAGCGGGAGGTCGAGAGCAGTTCTTC. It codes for CATSRGGLAGGREQFF.

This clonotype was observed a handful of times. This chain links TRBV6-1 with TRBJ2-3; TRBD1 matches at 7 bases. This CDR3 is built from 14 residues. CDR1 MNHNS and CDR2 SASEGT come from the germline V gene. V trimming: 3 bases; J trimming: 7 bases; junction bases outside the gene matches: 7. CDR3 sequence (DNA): TGTGCCAGCAGTGATCGACAGGGAGCAAATACGCAGTATTTT. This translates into CASSDRQGANTQYF.

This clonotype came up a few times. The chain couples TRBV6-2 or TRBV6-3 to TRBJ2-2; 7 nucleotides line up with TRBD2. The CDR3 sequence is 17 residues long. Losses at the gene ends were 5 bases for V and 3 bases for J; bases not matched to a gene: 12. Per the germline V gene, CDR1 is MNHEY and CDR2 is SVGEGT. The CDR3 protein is CASSRIPGGRHTGELFF. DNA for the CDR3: TGTGCCAGCAGTCGAATACCGGGAGGAAGACACACCGGGGAGCTGTTTTTT.

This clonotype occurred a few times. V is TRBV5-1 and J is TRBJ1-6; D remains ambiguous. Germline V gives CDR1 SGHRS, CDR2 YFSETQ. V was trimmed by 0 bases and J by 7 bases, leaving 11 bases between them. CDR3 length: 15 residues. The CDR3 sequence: CASSLDLGGNSPLHF. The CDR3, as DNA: TGCGCCAGCAGCTTGGATCTGGGAGGGAATTCACCCCTCCACTTT.

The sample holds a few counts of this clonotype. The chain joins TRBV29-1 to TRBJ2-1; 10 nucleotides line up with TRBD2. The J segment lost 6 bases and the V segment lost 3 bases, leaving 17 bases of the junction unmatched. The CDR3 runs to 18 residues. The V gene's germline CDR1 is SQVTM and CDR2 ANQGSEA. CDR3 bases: TGCAGCGTTGAGCAGCGGGGGGGCTTCAATATTCACCTCAATGAGCAGTTCTTC. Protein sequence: CSVEQRGGFNIHLNEQFF.

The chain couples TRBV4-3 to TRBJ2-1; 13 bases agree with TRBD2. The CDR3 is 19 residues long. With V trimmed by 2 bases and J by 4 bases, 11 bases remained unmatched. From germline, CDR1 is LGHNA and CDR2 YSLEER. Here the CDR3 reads CASSQFGGTSGMGYNEQFF. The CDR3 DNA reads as TGCGCCAGCAGCCAATTTGGCGGGACTAGCGGGATGGGATACAATGAGCAGTTCTTC.

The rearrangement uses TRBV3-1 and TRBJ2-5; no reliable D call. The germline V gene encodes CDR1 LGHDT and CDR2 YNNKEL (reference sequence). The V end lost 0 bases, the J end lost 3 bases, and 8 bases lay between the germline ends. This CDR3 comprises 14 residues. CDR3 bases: TGTGCCAGCAGCCAAGAGTCCAGTAAAGAGACCCAGTACTTC. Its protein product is CASSQESSKETQYF.

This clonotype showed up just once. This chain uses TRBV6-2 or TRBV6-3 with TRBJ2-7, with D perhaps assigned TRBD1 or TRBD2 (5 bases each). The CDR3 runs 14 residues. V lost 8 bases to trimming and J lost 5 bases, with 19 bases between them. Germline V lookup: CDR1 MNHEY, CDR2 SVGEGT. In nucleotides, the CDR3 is TGTGCCAGCGACGGGGCAGTTGGGATGGACGAGCAGTACTTC. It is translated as CASDGAVGMDEQYF.

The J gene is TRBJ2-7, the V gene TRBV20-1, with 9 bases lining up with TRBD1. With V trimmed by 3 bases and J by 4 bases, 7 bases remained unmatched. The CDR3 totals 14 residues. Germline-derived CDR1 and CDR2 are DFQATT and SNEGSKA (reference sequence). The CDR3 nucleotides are TGCAGTGCTAGGCGGGACAGGGCAGTTTACGAGCAGTACTTC. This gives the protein CSARRDRAVYEQYF.

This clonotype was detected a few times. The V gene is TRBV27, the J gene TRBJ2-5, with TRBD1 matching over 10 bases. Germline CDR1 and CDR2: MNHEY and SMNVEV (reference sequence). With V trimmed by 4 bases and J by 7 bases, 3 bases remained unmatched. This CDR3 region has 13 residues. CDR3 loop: CASSSTGGGTQYF. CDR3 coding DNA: TGTGCCAGCAGTTCGACAGGGGGCGGGACCCAGTACTTC.

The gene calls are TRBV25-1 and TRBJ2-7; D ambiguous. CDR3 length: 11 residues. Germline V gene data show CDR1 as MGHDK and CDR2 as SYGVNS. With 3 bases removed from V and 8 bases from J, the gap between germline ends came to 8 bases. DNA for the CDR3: TGTGCCAGCAGTGAGGGTTTGAAGCAGTACTTC. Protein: CASSEGLKQYF.

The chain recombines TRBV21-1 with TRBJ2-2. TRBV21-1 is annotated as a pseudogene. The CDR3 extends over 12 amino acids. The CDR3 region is CASSNVGGELFF. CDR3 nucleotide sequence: TGTGCCAGCAGCAATGTGGGGGGGGAGCTGTTTTTT.

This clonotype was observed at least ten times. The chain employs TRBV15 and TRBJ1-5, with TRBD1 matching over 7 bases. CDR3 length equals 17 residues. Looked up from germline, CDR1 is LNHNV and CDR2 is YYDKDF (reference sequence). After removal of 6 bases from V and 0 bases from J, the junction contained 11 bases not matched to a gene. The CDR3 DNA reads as TGTGCCACCAGAACTGACAGGGAAGGGGGTAGCAATCAGCCCCAGCATTTT. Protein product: CATRTDREGGSNQPQHF.